Sequencing of this T cell receptor beta chain was carried out in a study of shared clonotypes between healthy human individuals. The CDR3 has 13 amino acids. CDR1 and CDR2 from the germline V gene are MDHEN and SYDVKM. The V gene end was trimmed by 6 bases and the J gene end by 16 bases; junction bases not matched to a gene: 13. Only in-frame clones appear in the TCRdb table, and some are missing; sequencing was by immunoSEQ multiplex PCR. The data hold 110,000 or so clones, with around 68% observed a single time. The clonotype originates from a woman aged 25 to 45 in good health. The chain has TRBV28 and TRBJ2-1; 9 nucleotides line up with TRBD1. The sample comprised memory CD8+ T cells sorted from blood. The sample's subset: CD45RO+ cells pooled with CCR7-negative TemRA cells. The chain's CDR3 is CASRGSTGTGYFF. The CDR3 nucleotides are TGTGCCAGCAGGGGTTCAACCGGGACAGGGTACTTCTTC.